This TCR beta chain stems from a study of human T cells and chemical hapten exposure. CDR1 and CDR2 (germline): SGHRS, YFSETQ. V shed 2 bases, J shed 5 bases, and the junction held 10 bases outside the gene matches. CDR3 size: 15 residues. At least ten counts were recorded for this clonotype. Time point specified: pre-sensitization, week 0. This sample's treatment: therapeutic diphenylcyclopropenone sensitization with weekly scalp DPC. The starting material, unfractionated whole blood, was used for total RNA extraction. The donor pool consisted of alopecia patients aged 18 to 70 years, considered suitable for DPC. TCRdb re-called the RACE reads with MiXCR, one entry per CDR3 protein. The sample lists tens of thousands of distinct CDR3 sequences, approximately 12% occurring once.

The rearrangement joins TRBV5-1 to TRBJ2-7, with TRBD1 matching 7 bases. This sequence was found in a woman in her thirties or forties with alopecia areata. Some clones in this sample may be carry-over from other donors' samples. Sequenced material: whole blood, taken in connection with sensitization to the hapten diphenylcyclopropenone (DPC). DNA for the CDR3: TGCGCCAGCAGCTTCGGTTTTCGACAGGGCCACGAGCAGTACTTC. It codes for CASSFGFRQGHEQYF.